The entry below gives a single T cell receptor beta chain sequence along with its context. Sequencing used immunoSEQ multiplex PCR; TCRdb keeps in-frame clones, though not all of them. This table holds 65,000 to 95,000 clones, about 93% found once. The data are from a study of technical replicates of blood from four donors. This CDR3 comprises 12 residues. The V gene's germline CDR1 is SNHLY and CDR2 FYNNEI. The V end lost 11 bases, the J end lost 4 bases, and 14 bases lay between the germline ends. This chain uses TRBV2 with TRBJ2-5, with D maybe TRBD2 (6 bases). The TCR sequence derives from a human donor in good health. Sequenced: T cells isolated from PBMCs. The CDR3: CAASVGGETQYF. The CDR3 bases are TGTGCCGCGTCAGTGGGGGGAGAGACCCAGTACTTC.